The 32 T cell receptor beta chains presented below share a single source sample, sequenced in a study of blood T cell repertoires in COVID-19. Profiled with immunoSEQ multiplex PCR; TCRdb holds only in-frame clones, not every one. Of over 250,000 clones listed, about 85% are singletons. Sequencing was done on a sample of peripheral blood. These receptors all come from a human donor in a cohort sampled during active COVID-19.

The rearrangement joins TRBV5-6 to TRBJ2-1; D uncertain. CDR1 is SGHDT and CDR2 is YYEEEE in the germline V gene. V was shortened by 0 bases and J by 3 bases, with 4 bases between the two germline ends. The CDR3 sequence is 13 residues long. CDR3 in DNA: TGTGCCAGCAGCTTGGGGCTCTACAATGAGCAGTTCTTC. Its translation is CASSLGLYNEQFF.

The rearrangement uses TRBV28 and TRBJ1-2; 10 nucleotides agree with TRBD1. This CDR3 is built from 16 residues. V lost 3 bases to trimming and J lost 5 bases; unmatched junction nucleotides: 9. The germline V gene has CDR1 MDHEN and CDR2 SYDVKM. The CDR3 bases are TGTGCCAGCAGTTTCCCCCCCGGGACAGGGGAATATGGCTACACCTTC. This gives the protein CASSFPPGTGEYGYTF.

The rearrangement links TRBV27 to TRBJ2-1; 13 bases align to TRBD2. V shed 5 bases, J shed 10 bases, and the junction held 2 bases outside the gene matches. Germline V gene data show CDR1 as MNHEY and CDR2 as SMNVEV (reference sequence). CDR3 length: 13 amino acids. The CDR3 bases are TGTGCCAGCAGTACGGGACTAGCGGGAGAGCAGTTCTTC. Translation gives CASSTGLAGEQFF.

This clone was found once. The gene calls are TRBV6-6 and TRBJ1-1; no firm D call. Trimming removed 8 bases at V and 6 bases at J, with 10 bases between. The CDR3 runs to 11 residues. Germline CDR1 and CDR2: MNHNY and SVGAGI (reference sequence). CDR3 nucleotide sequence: TGTGCCAGCGTTTTGGTAGCTGAAGCTTTCTTT. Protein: CASVLVAEAFF.

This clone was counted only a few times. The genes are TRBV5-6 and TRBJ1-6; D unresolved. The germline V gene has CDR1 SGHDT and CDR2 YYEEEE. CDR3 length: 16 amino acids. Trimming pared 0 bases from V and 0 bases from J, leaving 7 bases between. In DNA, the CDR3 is TGTGCCAGCAGCTTGGTTAGGAGCTCCTATAATTCACCCCTCCACTTT. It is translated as CASSLVRSSYNSPLHF.

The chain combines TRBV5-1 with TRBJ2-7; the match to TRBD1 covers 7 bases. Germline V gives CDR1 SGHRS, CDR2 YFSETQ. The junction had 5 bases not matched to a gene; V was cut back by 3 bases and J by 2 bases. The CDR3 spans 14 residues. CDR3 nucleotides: TGCGCCAGCAGCTCGGGACAGCTCCCCTACGAGCAGTACTTC. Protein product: CASSSGQLPYEQYF.

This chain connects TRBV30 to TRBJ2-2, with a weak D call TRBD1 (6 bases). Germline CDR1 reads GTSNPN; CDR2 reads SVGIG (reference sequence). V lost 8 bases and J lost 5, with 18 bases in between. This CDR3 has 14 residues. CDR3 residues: CAGKLQGWTGELFF. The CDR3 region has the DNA TGTGCCGGCAAATTACAGGGATGGACCGGGGAGCTGTTTTTT.

This CDR3 reads CASSLWAETQYF. The CDR3 bases are TGTGCCAGCAGCTTATGGGCTGAGACCCAGTACTTC. The chain links TRBV7-2 to TRBJ2-5; D is unclear. Germline lookup yields CDR1 SGHTA and CDR2 FQGNSA. The V end was cut by 2 bases, the J end by 5 bases, with 6 bases between. This CDR3 is 12 amino acids long.

Here the CDR3 reads CASSLGTVGGEKLFF. The CDR3 nucleotides are TGTGCCAGCAGTCTTGGGACAGTTGGCGGGGAAAAACTGTTTTTT. V usage is TRBV7-9 and J usage is TRBJ1-4, with 7 bases lining up with TRBD1. Trimming cost V 6 bases and J 8 bases; bases outside gene matches: 12. From germline, CDR1 is SEHNR and CDR2 FQNEAQ (reference sequence). The CDR3 extends over 15 amino acids.

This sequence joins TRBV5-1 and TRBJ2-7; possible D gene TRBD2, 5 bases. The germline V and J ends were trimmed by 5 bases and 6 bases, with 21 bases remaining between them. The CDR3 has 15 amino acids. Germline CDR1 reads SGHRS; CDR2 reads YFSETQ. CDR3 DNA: TGCGCCAGCAGAGGAACGACTAACCCTTCTAGCGAGCAGTACTTC. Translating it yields CASRGTTNPSSEQYF.

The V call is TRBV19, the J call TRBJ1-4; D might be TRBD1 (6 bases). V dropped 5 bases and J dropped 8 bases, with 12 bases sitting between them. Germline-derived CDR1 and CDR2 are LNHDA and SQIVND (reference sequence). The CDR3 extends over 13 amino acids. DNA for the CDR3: TGTGCCAGTAGTCTACAGGGATGGGAAAAACTGTTTTTT. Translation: CASSLQGWEKLFF.

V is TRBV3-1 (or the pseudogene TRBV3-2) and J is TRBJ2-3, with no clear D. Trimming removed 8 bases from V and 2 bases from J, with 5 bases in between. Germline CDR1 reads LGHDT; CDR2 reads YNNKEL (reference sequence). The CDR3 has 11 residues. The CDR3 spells CASSITDTQYF. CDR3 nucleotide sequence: TGTGCCAGCTCCATCACAGATACGCAGTATTTT.

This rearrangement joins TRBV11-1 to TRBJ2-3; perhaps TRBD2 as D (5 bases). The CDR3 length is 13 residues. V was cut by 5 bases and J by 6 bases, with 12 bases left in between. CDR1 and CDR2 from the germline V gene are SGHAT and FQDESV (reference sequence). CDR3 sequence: CASSRQLDDTQYF. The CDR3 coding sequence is TGTGCCAGCAGCCGGCAACTAGACGATACGCAGTATTTT.

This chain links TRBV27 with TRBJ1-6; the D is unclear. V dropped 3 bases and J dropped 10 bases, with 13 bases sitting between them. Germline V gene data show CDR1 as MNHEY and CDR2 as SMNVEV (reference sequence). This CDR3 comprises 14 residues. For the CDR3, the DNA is TGTGCCAGCAGTTTGGGCAGATACCGGTCACCCCTCCACTTT. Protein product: CASSLGRYRSPLHF.

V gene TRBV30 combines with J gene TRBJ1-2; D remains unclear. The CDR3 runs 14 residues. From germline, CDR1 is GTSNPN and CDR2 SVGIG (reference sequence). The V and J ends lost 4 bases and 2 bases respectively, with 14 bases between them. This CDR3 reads CAWIPSHGNYGYTF. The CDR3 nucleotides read TGTGCCTGGATCCCGTCGCACGGGAACTATGGCTACACCTTC.

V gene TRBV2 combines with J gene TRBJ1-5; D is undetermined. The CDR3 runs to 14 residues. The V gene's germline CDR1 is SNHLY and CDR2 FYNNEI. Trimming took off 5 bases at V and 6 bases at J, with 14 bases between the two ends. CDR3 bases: TGTGCCAGCAGTCCCGTCTCGGTCTCTCAGCCCCAGCATTTT. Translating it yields CASSPVSVSQPQHF.

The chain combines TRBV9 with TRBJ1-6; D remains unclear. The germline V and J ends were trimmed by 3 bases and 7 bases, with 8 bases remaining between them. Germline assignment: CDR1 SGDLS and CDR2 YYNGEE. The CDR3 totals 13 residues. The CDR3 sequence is CASSDQENSPLHF. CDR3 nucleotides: TGTGCCAGCAGCGATCAGGAAAATTCACCCCTCCACTTT. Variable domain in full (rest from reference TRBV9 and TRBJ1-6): DSGVTQTPKHLITATGQRVTLRCSPRSGDLSVYWYQQSLDQGLQFLIQYYNGEERAKGNILERFSAQQFPDLHSELNLSSLELGDSALYFCASSDQENSPLHFGNGTRLTVT.

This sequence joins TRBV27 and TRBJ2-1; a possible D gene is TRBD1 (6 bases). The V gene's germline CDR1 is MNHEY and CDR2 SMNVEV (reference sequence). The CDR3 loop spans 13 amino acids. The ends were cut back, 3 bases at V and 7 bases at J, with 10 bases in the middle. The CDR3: CASSFRGRNEQFF. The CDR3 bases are TGTGCCAGCAGTTTCAGGGGTCGGAATGAGCAGTTCTTC.

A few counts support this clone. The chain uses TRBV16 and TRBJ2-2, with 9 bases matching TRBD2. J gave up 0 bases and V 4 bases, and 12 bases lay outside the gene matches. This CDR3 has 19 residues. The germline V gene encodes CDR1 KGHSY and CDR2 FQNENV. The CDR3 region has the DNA TGTGCCAGCAGCCCTCGAGGTGCGGGAGGGTTCTCGAACACCGGGGAGCTGTTTTTT. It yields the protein CASSPRGAGGFSNTGELFF.

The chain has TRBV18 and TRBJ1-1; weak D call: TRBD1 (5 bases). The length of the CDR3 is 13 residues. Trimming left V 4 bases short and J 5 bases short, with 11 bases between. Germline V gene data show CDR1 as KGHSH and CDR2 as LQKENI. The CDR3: CASSRQGSTEAFF. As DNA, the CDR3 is TGTGCCAGCTCACGGCAGGGTAGTACTGAAGCTTTCTTT.

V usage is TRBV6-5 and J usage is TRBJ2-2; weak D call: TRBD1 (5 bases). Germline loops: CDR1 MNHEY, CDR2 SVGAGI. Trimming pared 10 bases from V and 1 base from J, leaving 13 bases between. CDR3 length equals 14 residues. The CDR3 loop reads CATKGPLNTGELFF. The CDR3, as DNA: TGTGCCACCAAGGGGCCACTGAACACCGGGGAGCTGTTTTTT.

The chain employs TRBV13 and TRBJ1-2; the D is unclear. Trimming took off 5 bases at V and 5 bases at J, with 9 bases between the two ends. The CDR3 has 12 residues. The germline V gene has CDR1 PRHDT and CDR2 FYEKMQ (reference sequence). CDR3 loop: CASSPRLYGYTF. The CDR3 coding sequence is TGTGCCAGCAGCCCTAGGCTGTATGGCTACACCTTC. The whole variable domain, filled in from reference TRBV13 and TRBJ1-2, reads AAGVIQSPRHLIKEKRETATLKCYPIPRHDTVYWYQQGPGQDPQFLISFYEKMQSDKGSIPDRFSAQQFSDYHSELNMSSLELGDSALYFCASSPRLYGYTFGSGTRLTVV.

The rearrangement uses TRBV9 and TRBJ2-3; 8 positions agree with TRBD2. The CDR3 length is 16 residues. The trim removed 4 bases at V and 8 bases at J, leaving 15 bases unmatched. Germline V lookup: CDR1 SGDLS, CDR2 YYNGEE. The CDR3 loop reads CASSKTGTRDRGTQYF. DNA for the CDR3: TGTGCCAGCAGCAAAACCGGGACTAGGGATCGGGGTACGCAGTATTTT.

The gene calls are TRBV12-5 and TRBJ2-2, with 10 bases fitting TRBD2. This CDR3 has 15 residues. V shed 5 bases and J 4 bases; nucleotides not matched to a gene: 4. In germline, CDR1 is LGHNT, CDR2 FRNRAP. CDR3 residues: CASGLAGVGTGELFF. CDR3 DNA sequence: TGTGCTAGTGGTCTAGCGGGAGTCGGCACCGGGGAGCTGTTTTTT.

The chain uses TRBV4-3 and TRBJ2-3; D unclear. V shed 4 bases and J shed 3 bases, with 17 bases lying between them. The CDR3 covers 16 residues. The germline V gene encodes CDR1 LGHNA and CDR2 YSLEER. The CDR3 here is CASSPGSRFGTDTQYF. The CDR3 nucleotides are TGCGCCAGCAGCCCCGGGTCCAGATTCGGGACAGATACGCAGTATTTT.

CDR3 residues: CASSPRGYSNYGYTF. CDR3 bases: TGCGCCAGCAGCCCTCGGGGATACTCTAACTATGGCTACACCTTC. The rearrangement joins TRBV5-1 to TRBJ1-2; D not resolved. There are 15 residues in the CDR3. Trimming cost V 4 bases and J 0 bases, with 13 bases left between them. Germline V gene data show CDR1 as SGHRS and CDR2 as YFSETQ.

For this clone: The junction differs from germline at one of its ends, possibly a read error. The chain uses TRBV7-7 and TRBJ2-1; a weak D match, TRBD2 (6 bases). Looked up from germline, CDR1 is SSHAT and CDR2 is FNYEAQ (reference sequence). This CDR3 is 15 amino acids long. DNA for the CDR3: TGTGCTAGCAGTTATGGGACTGCTTCATACAATGAGCAGTTCTTC. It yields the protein CASSYGTASYNEQFF.

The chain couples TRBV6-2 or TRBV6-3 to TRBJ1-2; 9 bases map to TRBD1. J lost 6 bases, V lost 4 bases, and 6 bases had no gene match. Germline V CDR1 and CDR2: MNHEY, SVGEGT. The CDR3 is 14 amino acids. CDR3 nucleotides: TGTGCCAGCAGTTCCCCGAGGACAGGGGATGGCTACACCTTC. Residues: CASSSPRTGDGYTF.

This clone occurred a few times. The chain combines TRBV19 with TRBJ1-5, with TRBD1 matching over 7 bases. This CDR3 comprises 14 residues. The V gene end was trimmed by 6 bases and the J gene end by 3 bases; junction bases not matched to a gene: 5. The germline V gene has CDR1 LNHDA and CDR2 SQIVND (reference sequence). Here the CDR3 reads CASRETGINQPQHF. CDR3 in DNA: TGTGCCAGTAGAGAGACAGGGATCAATCAGCCCCAGCATTTT.

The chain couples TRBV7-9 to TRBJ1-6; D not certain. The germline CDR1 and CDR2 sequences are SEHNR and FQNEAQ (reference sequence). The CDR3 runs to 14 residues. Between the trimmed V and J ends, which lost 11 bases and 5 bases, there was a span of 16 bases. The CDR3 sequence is CAGKSGIDNSPLHF. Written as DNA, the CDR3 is TGTGCCGGGAAATCGGGGATTGATAATTCACCCCTCCACTTT.

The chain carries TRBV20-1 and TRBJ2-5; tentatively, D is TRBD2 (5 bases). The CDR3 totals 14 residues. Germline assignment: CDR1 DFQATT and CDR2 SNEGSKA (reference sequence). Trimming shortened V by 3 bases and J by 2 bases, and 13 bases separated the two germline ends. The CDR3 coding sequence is TGCAGTGCTAGTAAGGAGGCCTTACAAGAGACCCAGTACTTC. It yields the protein CSASKEALQETQYF.

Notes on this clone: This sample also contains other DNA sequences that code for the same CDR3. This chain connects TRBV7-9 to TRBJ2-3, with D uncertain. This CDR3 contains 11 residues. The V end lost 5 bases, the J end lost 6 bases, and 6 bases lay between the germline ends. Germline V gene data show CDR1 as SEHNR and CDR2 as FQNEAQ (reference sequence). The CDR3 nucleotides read TGTGCCAGCAGCCCCAGGGATACGCAGTATTTT. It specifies CASSPRDTQYF.